The 21 T cell receptor beta chains below were found in one sample sequenced in a study of blood T cell repertoires in COVID-19. The assay was immunoSEQ multiplex PCR, and TCRdb's table has in-frame clones only and misses some. The sample comprises approximately 300,000 clones, 70% to 90% of which are singletons, and about 4% rests with the top ten. The sequencing input was PBMCs or T cells enriched from blood (not recorded which). The receptors come from a man aged 30-40 years who had recovered from COVID-19.

The gene calls are TRBV5-6 and TRBJ1-4; TRBD1 agrees at 12 bases. This CDR3 spans 16 amino acids. V was pared by 2 bases and J by 6 bases, with 5 bases of the junction left unmatched. Germline values: CDR1 SGHDT, CDR2 YYEEEE. The CDR3 loop reads CASSFGTGGFYEKLFF. The CDR3 DNA is TGTGCCAGCAGCTTCGGGACAGGGGGCTTTTATGAAAAACTGTTTTTT.

The V and J genes are TRBV7-8 and TRBJ2-6; 7 bases line up with TRBD1. The junction had 9 bases not matched to a gene; V was cut back by 1 base and J by 0 bases. The germline V gene has CDR1 SGHVS and CDR2 FQNEAQ. The CDR3 length is 19 residues. The DNA for the CDR3 is TGTGCCAGCAGCTTAGTATGGGACAGTGTAAGCTCTGGGGCCAACGTCCTGACTTTC. This sequence encodes CASSLVWDSVSSGANVLTF.

CDR3 bases: TGTGCCAGTAGTGCCGGACTAGCCTACGAGCAGTACTTC. As protein: CASSAGLAYEQYF. The chain is built from TRBV19 and TRBJ2-7, with 7 bases fitting TRBD2. V shed 5 bases, J shed 2 bases, and the junction held 3 bases outside the gene matches. Germline loops: CDR1 LNHDA, CDR2 SQIVND (reference sequence). There are 13 residues in the CDR3.

This clone was picked up one time. V gene TRBV24-1 combines with J gene TRBJ2-1, with TRBD1 as a possible D gene (6 bases). There are 14 residues in the CDR3. Trimming removed 2 bases from V and 8 bases from J, with 12 bases in between. CDR1 is KGHDR and CDR2 is SFDVKD in the germline V gene. CDR3 DNA sequence: TGTGCCACCAGTGATTCTGGGGGCCTAGATGAGCAGTTCTTC. Protein product: CATSDSGGLDEQFF.

This clone was seen just once. J is TRBJ2-7 and V is TRBV6-4; TRBD2 might be the D (6 bases). The germline V and J ends were trimmed by 5 bases and 3 bases, with 11 bases remaining between them. The CDR3 covers 13 residues. From germline, CDR1 is MRHNA and CDR2 SNTAGT. CDR3 protein: CASSIGRGYEQYF. Here the CDR3 DNA reads TGTGCCAGCAGTATCGGGAGAGGCTACGAGCAGTACTTC.

The V call is TRBV3-1 (or the pseudogene TRBV3-2), the J call TRBJ2-5; D remains ambiguous. In germline, CDR1 is LGHDT, CDR2 YNNKEL (reference sequence). Trimming cost V 1 base and J 4 bases, with 10 bases left between them. The CDR3 loop spans 14 amino acids. The CDR3 spells CASSQVSTGETQYF. The CDR3 nucleotides are TGTGCCAGCAGCCAAGTGAGTACCGGAGAGACCCAGTACTTC.

This clone is a singleton in its sample. CDR3 sequence reads: CASSLTGSGDGYTF. In DNA, the CDR3 is TGTGCCAGCAGCTTGACAGGGTCTGGGGATGGCTACACCTTC. The chain is built from TRBV5-6 and TRBJ1-2; possible D gene TRBD1, 6 bases. The germline V and J ends were trimmed by 1 base and 6 bases, with 13 bases remaining between them. Germline CDR1 is SGHDT and CDR2 is YYEEEE. The CDR3 sequence is 14 residues long.

V gene TRBV18 combines with J gene TRBJ2-7; D possibly corresponds to TRBD2 (5 bases). Looked up from germline, CDR1 is KGHSH and CDR2 is LQKENI. The V end lost 3 bases, the J end lost 3 bases, and 9 bases lay between the germline ends. The CDR3 has 13 amino acids. The CDR3 region is CASSPDLDYEQYF. The CDR3 DNA is TGTGCCAGCTCACCGGACTTGGACTACGAGCAGTACTTC.

This sequence joins TRBV25-1 and TRBJ1-2, with D possibly being TRBD1 (5 bases). V gave up 3 bases and J gave up 4 bases, with 6 bases separating them. Germline CDR1 is MGHDK and CDR2 is SYGVNS. The CDR3 is 12 residues long. The CDR3 region has the DNA TGTGCCAGCAGTGAGGGGCTCTATGGCTACACCTTC. This gives the protein CASSEGLYGYTF.

In DNA form, the CDR3 reads TGTGCCAGCAGTCCGTATGGACAGGTCGGAATGGGAGGCTACACCTTC. Encoded protein: CASSPYGQVGMGGYTF. The V call is TRBV28, the J call TRBJ1-2, with 7 bases fitting TRBD1. V shed 5 bases, J shed 8 bases, and the junction held 17 bases outside the gene matches. CDR1 is MDHEN and CDR2 is SYDVKM in the germline V gene. There are 16 residues in the CDR3.

V and J are TRBV11-2 and TRBJ1-6, with 7 bases fitting TRBD1. With V trimmed by 5 bases and J by 9 bases, 7 bases remained unmatched. CDR1 is SGHAT, CDR2 FQNNGV, per germline. The CDR3 totals 14 residues. The CDR3 is CASSIRGSSSPLHF. The CDR3 region has the DNA TGTGCCAGCAGCATCAGGGGGTCGAGTTCACCCCTCCACTTT.

V and J are TRBV6-5 and TRBJ1-2; 7 bases are shared with TRBD1. This CDR3 is built from 12 residues. The germline CDR1 and CDR2 sequences are MNHEY and SVGAGI. J was trimmed by 2 bases and V by 9 bases; bases with no gene match: 3. The CDR3 loop reads CASETGNYGYTF. CDR3 nucleotides: TGTGCCAGTGAGACAGGGAACTATGGCTACACCTTC.

V usage is TRBV7-2 and J usage is TRBJ2-2; 11 bases fit TRBD1. The CDR3 covers 16 residues. Germline V lookup: CDR1 SGHTA, CDR2 FQGNSA. V gave up 4 bases and J gave up 7 bases; unmatched junction bases: 8. CDR3 protein: CASSSSGTGGGGELFF. CDR3 sequence (DNA): TGTGCCAGCAGCTCTTCCGGGACAGGGGGTGGCGGGGAGCTGTTTTTT.

The chain has TRBV5-1 and TRBJ1-2; TRBD1 aligns across 7 bases. The V and J ends lost 8 bases and 8 bases, in that order; junction bases with no gene match: 18. Germline CDR1 SGHRS, CDR2 YFSETQ. The CDR3 sequence is 15 residues long. DNA for the CDR3: TGCGCCAGTACAAAACAGGGGTCTCACGGAGGGGGCTACACCTTC. Its protein is CASTKQGSHGGGYTF.

This clone was seen only once. This chain uses TRBV24-1 with TRBJ2-3, with 11 nucleotides matching TRBD2. Trimming cost V 5 bases and J 2 bases; bases outside gene matches: 2. The CDR3 spans 15 residues. Germline loops: CDR1 KGHDR, CDR2 SFDVKD. CDR3 loop: CATSGLAGTTDTQYF. Here the CDR3 DNA reads TGTGCCACCAGTGGACTAGCGGGGACCACAGATACGCAGTATTTT.

CDR3 in DNA: TGTGCCAGTAACCCAAGGGCAGGGGGCTACTCTGGGGCCAACGTCCTGACTTTC. It codes for CASNPRAGGYSGANVLTF. The chain employs TRBV19 and TRBJ2-6; 8 nucleotides align to TRBD1. The CDR3 totals 18 residues. V was clipped by 7 bases and J by 0 bases; unmatched bases: 11. CDR1 and CDR2 from the germline V gene are LNHDA and SQIVND (reference sequence).

The chain employs TRBV1 and TRBJ1-5; the DNA was not used to check the table's D call, TRBD1. TRBV1 is termed a pseudogene. The CDR3 spans 15 residues. The CDR3: CTSSQADRARQPQHF. In DNA, the CDR3 is TGCACCAGCAGCCAAGCGGACAGGGCACGGCAGCCCCAGCATTTT.

The CDR3 spells CASSLRGLAGFTRGVNEQFF. The CDR3 nucleotides read TGTGCCAGCAGTTTAAGGGGACTAGCGGGATTCACCAGGGGGGTTAATGAGCAGTTCTTC. V usage is TRBV27 and J usage is TRBJ2-1, with 13 bases aligning to TRBD2. The germline gives CDR1 MNHEY, CDR2 SMNVEV (reference sequence). Unmatched junction bases numbered 17, after V lost 2 bases and J lost 7 bases. The length of the CDR3 is 20 residues.

The chain carries TRBV1 and TRBJ2-3; the D call TRBD2 from the table was never checked on the DNA. TRBV1 is shown as a pseudogene. The CDR3 is made up of 18 amino acids. The CDR3 DNA sequence: TGCACCAGCAGCCAGTCCCCGCCCGGGACTAGGTCGGCAGATACGCAGTATTTT. Its protein product is CTSSQSPPGTRSADTQYF.

The chain couples TRBV6-5 to TRBJ2-1; 10 bases are a match to TRBD2. The germline CDR1 and CDR2 sequences are MNHEY and SVGAGI. The CDR3 totals 14 residues. Here the CDR3 DNA reads TGTTCCTCCTGCGGCCTAGCGGGAGCCTATGAGCAGTTCTTC. Amino acid sequence: CSSCGLAGAYEQFF.

This chain joins TRBV7-9 and TRBJ2-1; TRBD1 aligns across 7 bases. CDR1 is SEHNR, CDR2 FQNEAQ, per germline (reference sequence). Trimming took 1 base from V and 6 from J; bases not matched to a gene: 6. The CDR3 consists of 15 residues. The CDR3 spells CASSLVGQGVNEQFF. The CDR3 nucleotides read TGTGCCAGCAGCTTAGTCGGGCAGGGGGTCAATGAGCAGTTCTTC.